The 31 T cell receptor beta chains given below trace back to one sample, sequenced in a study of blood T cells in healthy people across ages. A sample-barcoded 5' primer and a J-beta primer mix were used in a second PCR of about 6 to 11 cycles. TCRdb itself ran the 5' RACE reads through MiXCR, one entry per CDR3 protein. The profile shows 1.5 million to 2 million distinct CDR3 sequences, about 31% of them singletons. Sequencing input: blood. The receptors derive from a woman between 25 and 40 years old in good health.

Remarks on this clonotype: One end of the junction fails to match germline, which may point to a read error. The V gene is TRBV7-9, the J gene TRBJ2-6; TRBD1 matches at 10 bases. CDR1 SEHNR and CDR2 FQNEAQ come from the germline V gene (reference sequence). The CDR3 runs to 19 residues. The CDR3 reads CASSLGDRGGSSGANVRTF. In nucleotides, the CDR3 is TGTGCCAGCAGCTTAGGGGACAGGGGAGGAAGCTCTGGGGCCAACGTCCGGACTTTC.

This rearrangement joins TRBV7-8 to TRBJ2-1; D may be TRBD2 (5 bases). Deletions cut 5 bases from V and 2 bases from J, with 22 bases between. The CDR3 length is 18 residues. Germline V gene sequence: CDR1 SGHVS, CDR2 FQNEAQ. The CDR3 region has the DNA TGTGCCAGCAGCCCCGGGATGGGAGAGGCGGGTCCCTACAATGAGCAGTTCTTC. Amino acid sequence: CASSPGMGEAGPYNEQFF.

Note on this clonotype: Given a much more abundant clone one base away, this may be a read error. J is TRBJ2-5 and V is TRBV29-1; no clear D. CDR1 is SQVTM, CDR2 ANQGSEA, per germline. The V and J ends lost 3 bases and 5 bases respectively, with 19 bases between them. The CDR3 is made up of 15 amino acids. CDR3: CSVDVATPPRETQYF. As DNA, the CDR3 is TGCAGCGTTGATGTGGCGACACCACCTCGGGAGACCCAGTACTTC. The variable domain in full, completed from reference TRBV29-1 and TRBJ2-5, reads SAVISQKPSRDICQRGTSLTIQCQVDSQVTMMFWYRQQPGQSLTLIATANQGSEATYESGFVIDKFPISRPNLTFSTLTVSNMSPEDSSIYLCSVDVATPPRETQYFGPGTRLLVL.

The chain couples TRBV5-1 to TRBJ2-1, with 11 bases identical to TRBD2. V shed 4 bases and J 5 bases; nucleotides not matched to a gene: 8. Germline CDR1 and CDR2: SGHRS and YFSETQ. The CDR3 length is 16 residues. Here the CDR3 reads CASSLSGTSGHNEQFF. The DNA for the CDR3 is TGCGCCAGCAGCCTCTCCGGGACTAGCGGACACAATGAGCAGTTCTTC. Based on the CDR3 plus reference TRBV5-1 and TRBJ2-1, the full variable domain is KAGVTQTPRYLIKTRGQQVTLSCSPISGHRSVSWYQQTPGQGLQFLFEYFSETQRNKGNFPGRFSGRQFSNSRSEMNVSTLELGDSALYLCASSLSGTSGHNEQFFGPGTRLTVL.

CDR3 sequence reads: CATSVPGVLAYEQYF. As DNA, the CDR3 is TGTGCCACCAGCGTCCCAGGGGTCCTAGCCTACGAGCAGTACTTC. This chain uses TRBV15 with TRBJ2-5; D is possibly TRBD1 (6 bases). The last part of the DNA fits TRBJ2-7 better; the J call may be wrong. CDR3 length: 15 amino acids. Germline CDR1 and CDR2: LNHNV and YYDKDF (reference sequence).

This CDR3 reads CASAPEGLGSNEQFF. The DNA of the CDR3 is TGTGCCAGCGCCCCGGAGGGACTAGGATCCAATGAGCAGTTCTTC. This sequence joins TRBV28 and TRBJ2-1; 8 bases line up with TRBD2. Trimming cost V 8 bases and J 6 bases; bases outside gene matches: 12. Per the germline V gene, CDR1 is MDHEN and CDR2 is SYDVKM. This CDR3 region has 15 residues.

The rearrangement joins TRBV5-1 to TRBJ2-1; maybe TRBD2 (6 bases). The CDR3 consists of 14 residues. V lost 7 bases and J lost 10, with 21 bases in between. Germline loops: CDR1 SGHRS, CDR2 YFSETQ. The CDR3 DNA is TGCGCCAGCTATACCGGGACTCACCAAGGGGAGCAGTTCTTC. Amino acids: CASYTGTHQGEQFF.

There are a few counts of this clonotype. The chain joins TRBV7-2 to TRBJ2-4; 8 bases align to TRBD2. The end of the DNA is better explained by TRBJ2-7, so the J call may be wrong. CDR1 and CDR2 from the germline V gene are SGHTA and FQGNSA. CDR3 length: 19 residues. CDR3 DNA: TGTGCCAGCAGCTTAGTTGGGGGACCGACTAGCGTGACCGCCTACGAGCAGTACTTC. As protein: CASSLVGGPTSVTAYEQYF.

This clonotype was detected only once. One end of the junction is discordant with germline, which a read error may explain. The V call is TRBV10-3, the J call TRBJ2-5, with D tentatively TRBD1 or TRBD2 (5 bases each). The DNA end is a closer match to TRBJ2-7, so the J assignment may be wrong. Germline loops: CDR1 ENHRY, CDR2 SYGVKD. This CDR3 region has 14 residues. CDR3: CAIRESGRPYEQYF. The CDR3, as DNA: TGTGCCATCAGGGAGTCGGGGCGCCCCTACGAGCAGTACTTC.

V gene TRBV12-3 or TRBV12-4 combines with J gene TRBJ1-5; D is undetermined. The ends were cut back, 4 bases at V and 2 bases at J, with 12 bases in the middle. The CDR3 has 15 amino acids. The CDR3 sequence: CASSSSGRGNQPQHF. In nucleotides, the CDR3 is TGTGCCAGCAGTTCCTCCGGTAGGGGCAATCAGCCCCAGCATTTT.

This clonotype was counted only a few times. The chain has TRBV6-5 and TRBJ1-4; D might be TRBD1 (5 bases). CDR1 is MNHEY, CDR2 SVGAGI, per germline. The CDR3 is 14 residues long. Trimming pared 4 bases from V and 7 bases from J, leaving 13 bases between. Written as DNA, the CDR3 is TGTGCCAGCAGTTTTACAGGATTGGGTGAAAAACTGTTTTTT. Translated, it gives CASSFTGLGEKLFF.

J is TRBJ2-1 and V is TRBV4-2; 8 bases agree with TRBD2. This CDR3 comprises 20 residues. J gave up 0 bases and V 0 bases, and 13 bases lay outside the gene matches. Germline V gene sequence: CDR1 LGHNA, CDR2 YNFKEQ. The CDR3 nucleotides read TGTGCCAGCAGCCAAGATCGGTCTTCTAGCGGGTTTGGCTCCTACAATGAGCAGTTCTTC. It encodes CASSQDRSSSGFGSYNEQFF.

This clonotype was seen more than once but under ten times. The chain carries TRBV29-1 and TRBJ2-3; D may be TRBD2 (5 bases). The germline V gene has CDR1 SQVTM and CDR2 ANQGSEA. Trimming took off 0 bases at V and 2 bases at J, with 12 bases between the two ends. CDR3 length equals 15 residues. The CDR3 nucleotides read TGCAGCGTTGAAGATCGGAGGACCTACACAGATACGCAGTATTTT. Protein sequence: CSVEDRRTYTDTQYF.

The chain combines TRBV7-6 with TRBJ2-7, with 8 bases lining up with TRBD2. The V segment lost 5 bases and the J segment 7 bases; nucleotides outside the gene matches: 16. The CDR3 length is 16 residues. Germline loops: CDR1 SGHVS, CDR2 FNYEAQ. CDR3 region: CASSPSGLVSHNEQYF. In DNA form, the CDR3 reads TGTGCCAGCAGCCCTTCGGGACTAGTTAGCCACAATGAGCAGTACTTC.

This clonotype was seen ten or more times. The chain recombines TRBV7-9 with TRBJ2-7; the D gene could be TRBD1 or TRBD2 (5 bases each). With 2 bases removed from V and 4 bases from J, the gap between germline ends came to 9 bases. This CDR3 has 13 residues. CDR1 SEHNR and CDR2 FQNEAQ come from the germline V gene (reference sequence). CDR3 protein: CASSLPEGYEQYF. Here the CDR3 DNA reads TGTGCCAGCAGCTTACCCGAGGGGTACGAGCAGTACTTC.

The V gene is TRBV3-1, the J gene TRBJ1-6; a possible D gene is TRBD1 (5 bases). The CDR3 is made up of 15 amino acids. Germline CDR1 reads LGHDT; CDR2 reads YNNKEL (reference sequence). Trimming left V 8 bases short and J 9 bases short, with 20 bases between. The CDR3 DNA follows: TGTGCCAGCCGCCCCTATGGAGGGGTAGGTTCACCCCTCCACTTT. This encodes CASRPYGGVGSPLHF.

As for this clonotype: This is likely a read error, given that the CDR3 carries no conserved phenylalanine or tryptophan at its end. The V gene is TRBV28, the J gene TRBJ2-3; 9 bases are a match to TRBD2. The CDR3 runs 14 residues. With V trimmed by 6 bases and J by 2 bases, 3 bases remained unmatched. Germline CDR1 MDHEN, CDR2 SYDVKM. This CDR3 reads CASSRTSDTDTQYL. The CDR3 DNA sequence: TGTGCCAGCAGCCGGACTAGCGACACAGATACGCAGTATTTG.

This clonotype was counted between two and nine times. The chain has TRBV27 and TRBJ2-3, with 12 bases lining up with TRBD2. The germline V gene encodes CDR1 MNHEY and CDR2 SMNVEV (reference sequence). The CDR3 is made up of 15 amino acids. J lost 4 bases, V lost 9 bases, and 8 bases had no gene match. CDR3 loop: CARGRGTSGPDTQYF. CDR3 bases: TGTGCCAGAGGGCGGGGGACTAGCGGGCCAGATACGCAGTATTTT.

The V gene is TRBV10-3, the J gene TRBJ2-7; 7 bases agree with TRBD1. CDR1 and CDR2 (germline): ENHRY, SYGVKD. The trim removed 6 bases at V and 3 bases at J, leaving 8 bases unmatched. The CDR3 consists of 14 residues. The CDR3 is CAIRPTGSGYEQYF. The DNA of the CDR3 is TGTGCCATCAGACCGACAGGGTCGGGCTACGAGCAGTACTTC.

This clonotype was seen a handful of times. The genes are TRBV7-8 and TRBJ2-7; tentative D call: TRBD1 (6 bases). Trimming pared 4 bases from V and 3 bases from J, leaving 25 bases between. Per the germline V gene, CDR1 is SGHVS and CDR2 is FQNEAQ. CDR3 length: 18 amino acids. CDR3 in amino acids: CASSSLEGWYREVYEQYF. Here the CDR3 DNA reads TGTGCCAGCAGCTCCTTAGAGGGCTGGTACAGGGAAGTCTACGAGCAGTACTTC.

The CDR3 bases are TGCGCCAGCAGCATAGCGGGAGGAAGACGTGTCGATGAGCAGTTCTTC. It translates to CASSIAGGRRVDEQFF. The V call is TRBV5-1, the J call TRBJ2-1; TRBD2 aligns across 10 bases. Looked up from germline, CDR1 is SGHRS and CDR2 is YFSETQ. The CDR3 has 16 residues. The V gene end was trimmed by 4 bases and the J gene end by 8 bases; junction bases not matched to a gene: 12. Filled out from reference TRBV5-1 and TRBJ2-1, the complete variable domain reads KAGVTQTPRYLIKTRGQQVTLSCSPISGHRSVSWYQQTPGQGLQFLFEYFSETQRNKGNFPGRFSGRQFSNSRSEMNVSTLELGDSALYLCASSIAGGRRVDEQFFGPGTRLTVL.

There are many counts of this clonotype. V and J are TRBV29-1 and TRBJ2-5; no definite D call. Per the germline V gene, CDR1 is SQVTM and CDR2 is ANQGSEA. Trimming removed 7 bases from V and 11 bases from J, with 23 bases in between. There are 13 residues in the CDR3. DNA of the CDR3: TGCAGCGCCCGGACCTCTGATTTAGAAGAGCAGTACTTC. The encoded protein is CSARTSDLEEQYF.

CDR3 bases: TGCAGTTCCCCAGAGGCCGCAAACTATGGCTACACCTTC. Its translation is CSSPEAANYGYTF. This rearrangement joins TRBV20-1 to TRBJ1-2; D remains ambiguous. V lost 8 bases to trimming and J lost 2 bases, with 15 bases between them. The CDR3 is 13 amino acids. Germline loops: CDR1 DFQATT, CDR2 SNEGSKA (reference sequence).

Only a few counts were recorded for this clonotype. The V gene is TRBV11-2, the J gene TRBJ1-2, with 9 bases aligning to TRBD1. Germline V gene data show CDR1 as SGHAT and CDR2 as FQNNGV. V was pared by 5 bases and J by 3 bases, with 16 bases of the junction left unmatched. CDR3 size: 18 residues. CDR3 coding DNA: TGTGCCAGCAGCCTACTACCACACACAGGGGGCATAGACTATGGCTACACCTTC. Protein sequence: CASSLLPHTGGIDYGYTF.

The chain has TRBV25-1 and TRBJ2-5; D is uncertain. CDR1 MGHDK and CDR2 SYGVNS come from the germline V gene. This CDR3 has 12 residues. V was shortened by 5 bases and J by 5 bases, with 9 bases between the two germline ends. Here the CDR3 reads CASSNQGETQYF. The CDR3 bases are TGTGCCAGCAGTAACCAAGGGGAGACCCAGTACTTC.

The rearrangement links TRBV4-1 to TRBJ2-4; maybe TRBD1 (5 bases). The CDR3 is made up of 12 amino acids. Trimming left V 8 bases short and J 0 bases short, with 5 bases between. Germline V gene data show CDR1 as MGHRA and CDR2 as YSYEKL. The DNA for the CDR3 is TGCGCCAGCCAGGGAGCCAAAAACATTCAGTACTTC. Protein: CASQGAKNIQYF.

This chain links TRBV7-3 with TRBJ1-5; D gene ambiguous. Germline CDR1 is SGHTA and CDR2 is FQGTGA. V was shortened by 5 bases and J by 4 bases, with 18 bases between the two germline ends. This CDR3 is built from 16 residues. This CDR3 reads CASSIPIDPFNQPQHF. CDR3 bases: TGTGCCAGCAGCATCCCCATAGACCCTTTTAATCAGCCCCAGCATTTT.

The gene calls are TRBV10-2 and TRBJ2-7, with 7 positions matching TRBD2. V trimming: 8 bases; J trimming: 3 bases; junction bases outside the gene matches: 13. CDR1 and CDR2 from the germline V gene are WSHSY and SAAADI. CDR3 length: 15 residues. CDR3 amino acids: CASFGARTRGYEQYF. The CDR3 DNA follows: TGCGCCAGCTTCGGCGCGAGGACTAGGGGCTACGAGCAGTACTTC.

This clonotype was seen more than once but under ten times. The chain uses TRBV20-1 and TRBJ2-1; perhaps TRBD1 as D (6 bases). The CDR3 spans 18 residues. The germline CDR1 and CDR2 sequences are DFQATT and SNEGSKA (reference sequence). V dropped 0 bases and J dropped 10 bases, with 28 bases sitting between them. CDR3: CSARDPGRPQGWSWEQFF. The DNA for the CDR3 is TGCAGTGCTAGAGACCCGGGCCGGCCCCAGGGGTGGAGTTGGGAGCAGTTCTTC.

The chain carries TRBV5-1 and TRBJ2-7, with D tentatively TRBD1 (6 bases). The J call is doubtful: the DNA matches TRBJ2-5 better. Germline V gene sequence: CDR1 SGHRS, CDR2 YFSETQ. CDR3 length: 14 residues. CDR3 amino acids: CASSYGQSGKTQYF. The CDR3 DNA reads TGCGCCAGCAGCTACGGACAGAGCGGAAAGACCCAGTACTTC.

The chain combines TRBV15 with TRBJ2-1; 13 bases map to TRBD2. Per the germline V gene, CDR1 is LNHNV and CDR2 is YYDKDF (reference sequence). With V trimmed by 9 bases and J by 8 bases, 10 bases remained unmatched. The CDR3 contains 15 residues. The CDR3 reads CATVPGLAGPHEQFF. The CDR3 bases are TGTGCCACAGTACCGGGACTAGCGGGACCCCATGAGCAGTTCTTC.